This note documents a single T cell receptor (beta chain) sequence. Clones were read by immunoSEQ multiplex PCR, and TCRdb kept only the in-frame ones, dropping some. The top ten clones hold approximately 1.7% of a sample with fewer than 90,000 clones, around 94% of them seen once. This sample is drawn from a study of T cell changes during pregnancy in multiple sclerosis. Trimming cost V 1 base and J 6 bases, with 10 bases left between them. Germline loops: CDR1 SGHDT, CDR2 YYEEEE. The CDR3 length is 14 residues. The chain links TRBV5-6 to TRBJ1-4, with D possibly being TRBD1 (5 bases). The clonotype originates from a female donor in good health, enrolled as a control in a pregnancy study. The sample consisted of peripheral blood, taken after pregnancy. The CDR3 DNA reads TGTGCCAGCAGCTTGAGGGGAGGGGATGAAAAACTGTTTTTT. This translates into CASSLRGGDEKLFF.